The 19 T cell receptor beta chains below were found in one sample sequenced in a study of blood T cell repertoires in COVID-19. Some clones are missing from TCRdb's copy, which holds only in-frame ones; the method was immunoSEQ multiplex PCR. The repertoire consists of around 130,000 clones, with 84% occurring once and the leading ten covering 3.5% to 4%. Specimen: PBMCs or T cells enriched from blood (not recorded which). These receptors were obtained from a woman under 40 who had recovered from COVID-19.

V usage is TRBV18 and J usage is TRBJ2-3, with 7 bases fitting TRBD2. The CDR3 has 15 amino acids. The ends lost 3 bases at V and 3 bases at J; junction bases unmatched: 6. Germline loops: CDR1 KGHSH, CDR2 LQKENI. The CDR3 loop is CASSPLAGETDTQYF. The CDR3 coding sequence is TGTGCCAGCTCACCTCTCGCGGGGGAGACAGATACGCAGTATTTT.

This clone was seen more than once but under ten times. This sequence joins TRBV4-1 and TRBJ1-5, with a possible D match to TRBD1 (6 bases). The CDR3 length is 14 residues. With 2 bases removed from V and 4 bases from J, the gap between germline ends came to 9 bases. Germline V gene data show CDR1 as MGHRA and CDR2 as YSYEKL. The CDR3 reads CASSQQGQNQPQHF. The CDR3 DNA follows: TGCGCCAGCAGCCAACAAGGACAGAATCAGCCCCAGCATTTT.

The chain joins TRBV10-1 to TRBJ1-1, with 11 bases lining up with TRBD1. The ends lost 4 bases at V and 1 base at J; junction bases unmatched: 8. The CDR3 has 17 amino acids. Germline CDR1 reads WNHNN; CDR2 reads SYGVQD (reference sequence). Here the CDR3 DNA reads TGCGCCAGCAGTGTTCCCGGGACAGGGGGGGAGAACACTGAAGCTTTCTTT. Amino acids: CASSVPGTGGENTEAFF.

This sequence joins TRBV7-9 and TRBJ2-3, with D perhaps matching TRBD2 (5 bases). The germline CDR1 and CDR2 sequences are SEHNR and FQNEAQ (reference sequence). The CDR3 runs 15 residues. The germline V and J ends were trimmed by 11 bases and 2 bases, with 20 bases remaining between them. CDR3 nucleotides: TGTGCCGCCACTAGAGCTTGGGAGATCACAGATACGCAGTATTTT. Encoded protein: CAATRAWEITDTQYF.

This clone was recorded only once. The chain is built from TRBV5-1 and TRBJ2-5, with a tentative D call TRBD2 (5 bases). The length of the CDR3 is 14 residues. V lost 4 bases, J lost 2 bases, and 12 bases lay in between. CDR1 SGHRS and CDR2 YFSETQ come from the germline V gene. Here the CDR3 reads CASSPAAGQETQYF. As DNA, the CDR3 is TGCGCCAGCAGCCCAGCGGCAGGTCAAGAGACCCAGTACTTC.

This sequence joins TRBV24-1 and TRBJ2-3; 8 nucleotides align to TRBD1. The germline V gene has CDR1 KGHDR and CDR2 SFDVKD. V lost 1 base to trimming and J lost 2 bases; unmatched junction nucleotides: 7. The CDR3 has 17 amino acids. CDR3 nucleotide sequence: TGTGCCACCAGTGATTTAGCTCGGGACAGGATCACAGATACGCAGTATTTT. As protein: CATSDLARDRITDTQYF.

This clone has a single count. The chain joins TRBV5-6 to TRBJ2-5; possible D gene TRBD1, 6 bases. Germline V gives CDR1 SGHDT, CDR2 YYEEEE. The CDR3 is 14 residues long. V shed 1 base and J shed 4 bases, with 11 bases lying between them. The CDR3: CASSLIEGVETQYF. The DNA of the CDR3 is TGTGCCAGCAGCTTGATTGAGGGGGTAGAGACCCAGTACTTC.

V gene TRBV6-5 combines with J gene TRBJ1-4, with TRBD1 as a possible D gene (5 bases). The germline CDR1 and CDR2 sequences are MNHEY and SVGAGI. The V end lost 7 bases, the J end lost 8 bases, and 11 bases lay between the germline ends. The CDR3 sequence is 12 residues long. The CDR3 sequence: CASTQGLEKLFF. The CDR3 DNA reads TGTGCCAGCACCCAGGGACTCGAAAAACTGTTTTTT.

The genes are TRBV24-1 and TRBJ2-4; perhaps TRBD2 as D (6 bases). There are 16 residues in the CDR3. Trimming stripped 3 bases from V and 2 bases from J, with 13 bases between. CDR1 and CDR2 from the germline V gene are KGHDR and SFDVKD. CDR3 amino acids: CATSDRTTSSKNIQYF. CDR3 sequence (DNA): TGTGCCACCAGTGATCGCACCACTAGCTCCAAAAACATTCAGTACTTC.

The V call is TRBV4-2, the J call TRBJ1-2; the D is unclear. Trimming pared 4 bases from V and 2 bases from J, leaving 11 bases between. CDR3 length: 14 residues. Germline CDR1 LGHNA, CDR2 YNFKEQ. As DNA, the CDR3 is TGTGCCAGCAGCCCCGAGGCAGCAAACTATGGCTACACCTTC. Its translation: CASSPEAANYGYTF.

The V and J genes are TRBV24-1 and TRBJ2-1; 7 bases are shared with TRBD2. V trimming: 0 bases; J trimming: 5 bases; junction bases outside the gene matches: 6. Germline CDR1 is KGHDR and CDR2 is SFDVKD. The CDR3 consists of 16 residues. Here the CDR3 reads CATSDLGRETDNEQFF. CDR3 bases: TGTGCCACCAGTGATTTGGGGCGGGAGACCGACAATGAGCAGTTCTTC.

The genes are TRBV21-1 and TRBJ2-7; the D call of TRBD2 is as the table states it, not checked on the DNA. TRBV21-1 is classified as a pseudogene. This CDR3 has 16 amino acids. The CDR3, as DNA: TGTGCCAGCAGCACCCCCGTTAGCGTAAACTACTACGAGCAGTACTTC. Translation gives CASSTPVSVNYYEQYF.

The chain carries TRBV7-8 and TRBJ1-3; D uncertain. The CDR3 is 14 residues long. In germline, CDR1 is SGHVS, CDR2 FQNEAQ. Deletions cut 1 base from V and 0 bases from J, with 4 bases between. The CDR3 bases are TGTGCCAGCAGCTTAGGGCCCTCTGGAAACACCATATATTTT. It translates to CASSLGPSGNTIYF. Using reference TRBV7-8 and TRBJ1-3 for the parts outside the CDR3, the full variable domain is GAGVSQSPRYKVAKRGQDVALRCDPISGHVSLFWYQQALGQGPEFLTYFQNEAQLDKSGLPSDRFFAERPEGSVSTLKIQRTQQEDSAVYLCASSLGPSGNTIYFGEGSWLTVV.

This clone was found once. V gene TRBV28 combines with J gene TRBJ2-5; 14 bases align to TRBD2. The ends lost 5 bases at V and 4 bases at J; junction bases unmatched: 3. This CDR3 contains 15 residues. Germline-derived CDR1 and CDR2 are MDHEN and SYDVKM. Here the CDR3 reads CASSDGTSGRETQYF. CDR3 nucleotide sequence: TGTGCCAGCAGTGACGGGACTAGCGGGAGAGAGACCCAGTACTTC.

The V and J genes are TRBV19 and TRBJ2-1; D gene ambiguous. Germline V gene sequence: CDR1 LNHDA, CDR2 SQIVND (reference sequence). Trimming cost V 8 bases and J 0 bases, with 8 bases left between them. The CDR3 length is 13 residues. Written as DNA, the CDR3 is TGTGCCAGTCGACGGAGCTCCTACAATGAGCAGTTCTTC. It translates to CASRRSSYNEQFF.

The chain uses TRBV4-1 and TRBJ2-7; 11 bases fit TRBD2. This CDR3 region has 16 residues. Germline V gene sequence: CDR1 MGHRA, CDR2 YSYEKL. J lost 0 bases, V lost 5 bases, and 6 bases had no gene match. The CDR3 nucleotides read TGCGCCAGCAGCGGACAGGGACTAGCGGCCTCCTACGAGCAGTACTTC. Translating gives CASSGQGLAASYEQYF.

This clone was counted a single time. The chain links TRBV4-2 to TRBJ2-1; possible D gene TRBD2, 6 bases. CDR1 LGHNA and CDR2 YNFKEQ come from the germline V gene. Trimming removed 0 bases at V and 0 bases at J, with 15 bases between. The CDR3 runs to 18 residues. In DNA, the CDR3 is TGTGCCAGCAGCCAAGATCGGGGGTGGAAGGGCTCCTACAATGAGCAGTTCTTC. Translated, it gives CASSQDRGWKGSYNEQFF.

The rearrangement joins TRBV5-4 to TRBJ2-7; D perhaps matches TRBD1 (5 bases). This CDR3 has 14 amino acids. Germline loops: CDR1 SGHNT, CDR2 YYREEE (reference sequence). Trimming took 0 bases from V and 2 from J, leaving 9 bases between them. The CDR3 DNA follows: TGTGCCAGCAGCTTGGGACAGCACACCTACGAGCAGTACTTC. It is translated as CASSLGQHTYEQYF. Complete variable domain (other parts from reference TRBV5-4 and TRBJ2-7): ETGVTQSPTHLIKTRGQQVTLRCSSQSGHNTVSWYQQALGQGPQFIFQYYREEENGRGNFPPRFSGLQFPNYSSELNVNALELDDSALYLCASSLGQHTYEQYFGPGTRLTVT.

V is TRBV4-2 and J is TRBJ1-1, with unresolved D. Germline CDR1 reads LGHNA; CDR2 reads YNFKEQ. The CDR3 is 14 residues long. The V end was cut by 0 bases, the J end by 5 bases, with 10 bases between. The CDR3 sequence: CASSQDWRATEAFF. In DNA form, the CDR3 reads TGTGCCAGCAGCCAAGATTGGAGGGCTACTGAAGCTTTCTTT.